This TCR beta chain comes out of a study of blood T cells in healthy people across ages. Then a second PCR, running roughly 6 to 12 cycles, was carried out with a sample-barcoded 5' primer and a J-beta primer mix. TCRdb reprocessed the 5' RACE reads via MiXCR and lists one record per CDR3 protein. The data contain approximately 800,000 distinct CDR3 sequences, roughly 25% of them singletons. These same data were also listed under a study on T cells of mothers and their children.

The TCR comes from a boy aged 5-17 years in good health. Sequencing used blood.

DNA for the CDR3: TGTGCCACCAGCAGAGATCGTGGCCAGACTTGGAAGGAGACCCAGTACTTC. This encodes CATSRDRGQTWKETQYF. The genes are TRBV15 and TRBJ2-5; no firm D call. This CDR3 is 17 amino acids long. CDR1 LNHNV and CDR2 YYDKDF come from the germline V gene (reference sequence). V dropped 0 bases and J dropped 5 bases, with 19 bases sitting between them.